One sample yielded the 13 T cell receptor beta chains listed below, sequenced in a study of post-analysis software for immune sequencing data. Unique molecular identifiers were carried by the TCR beta cDNA libraries. TCRdb recomputed calls from the PCR reads with MiXCR, one row per CDR3 protein. The repertoire has a few hundred thousand distinct CDR3 sequences, around 34% of them found once; the top ten carry 4.5% to 7.5%. No antigen has been assigned to these receptors. General study results and limits: Controls showed lower frequencies than patients for several TRBV segments, and TRBV5-6, TRBV5-1 and TRBV20-1 were among these.

The sequenced material came from blood. All receptors come from a girl aged 2 to 17 with multiple sclerosis.

The chain joins TRBV20-1 to TRBJ2-7, with 10 bases that match TRBD2. The V segment lost 2 bases and the J segment 0 bases; nucleotides outside the gene matches: 10. Germline V gene lookup returns CDR1 DFQATT and CDR2 SNEGSKA (reference sequence). This CDR3 has 17 amino acids. The CDR3 DNA reads TGCAGTGCTAGACCCGGGGTAGCGGGGGGTAGCTCCTACGAGCAGTACTTC. This encodes CSARPGVAGGSSYEQYF.

The DNA of the CDR3 is TGTGCCAGCAGCCCGACCGGGCAGGGATCCCCTCGTGGCTACACCTTC. Translation: CASSPTGQGSPRGYTF. V and J are TRBV5-5 and TRBJ1-2, with a possible D match to TRBD1 (5 bases). The V end was cut by 4 bases, the J end by 7 bases, with 23 bases between. Germline CDR1 is SGHKS and CDR2 is YYEKEE (reference sequence). The length of the CDR3 is 16 residues.

In its sample, this clonotype was seen a few times. The chain has TRBV29-1 and TRBJ2-3; 10 positions match TRBD1. Per germline, CDR1 SQVTM and CDR2 ANQGSEA. The CDR3 totals 15 residues. After removal of 6 bases from V and 2 bases from J, the junction contained 8 bases not matched to a gene. The CDR3 sequence: CSVQPGQGYTDTQYF. The CDR3 DNA follows: TGCAGCGTCCAACCGGGACAGGGGTACACAGATACGCAGTATTTT.

CDR3 in DNA: TGTGCCAGCAGCAGAGTTGGGACAGCCTCTGGCAATCAGCCCCAGCATTTT. Amino acid sequence: CASSRVGTASGNQPQHF. This rearrangement joins TRBV7-9 to TRBJ1-5; 7 nucleotides match TRBD1. This CDR3 has 17 amino acids. The ends lost 5 bases at V and 2 bases at J; junction bases unmatched: 12. CDR1 SEHNR and CDR2 FQNEAQ come from the germline V gene (reference sequence).

V usage is TRBV6-1 and J usage is TRBJ1-1; D not resolved. CDR3 length: 12 amino acids. Germline assignment: CDR1 MNHNS and CDR2 SASEGT. Trimming took 7 bases from V and 5 from J, leaving 11 bases between them. The CDR3 here is CASTSSRTEAFF. For the CDR3, the DNA is TGTGCCAGCACATCCTCAAGGACTGAAGCTTTCTTT.

The gene calls are TRBV11-2 and TRBJ2-1, with TRBD2 matching over 7 bases. Germline values: CDR1 SGHAT, CDR2 FQNNGV. The CDR3 runs to 12 residues. J was trimmed by 15 bases and V by 4 bases; bases with no gene match: 9. For the CDR3, the DNA is TGTGCCAGCAGCTCGAGAGCGGGGTTCGGGTTCTTC. Translated: CASSSRAGFGFF.

The chain combines TRBV12-3 or TRBV12-4 with TRBJ1-1; D is uncertain. V dropped 3 bases and J dropped 4 bases, with 12 bases sitting between them. The CDR3 extends over 14 amino acids. This chain's CDR3 is CASSLLGFGTEAFF. Written as DNA, the CDR3 is TGTGCCAGCAGTTTGCTGGGGTTCGGCACTGAAGCTTTCTTT.

About this clonotype: A read error may produce the germline difference seen at one junction end. This chain connects TRBV29-1 to TRBJ1-1; D unresolved. The CDR3 is 12 residues long. Germline CDR1 reads SQVTM; CDR2 reads ANQGSEA. CDR3: CGTNLMNTEAFF. The DNA of the CDR3 is TGTGGTACGAACCTCATGAACACTGAAGCTTTCTTT.

The V and J genes are TRBV20-1 and TRBJ2-5; no clear D gene. This CDR3 has 14 residues. Germline V gene sequence: CDR1 DFQATT, CDR2 SNEGSKA (reference sequence). Trimming removed 3 bases at V and 2 bases at J, with 13 bases between. CDR3 protein: CSASDGRLQETQYF. The CDR3 nucleotides are TGCAGTGCTAGTGACGGGCGGTTACAAGAGACCCAGTACTTC.

V gene TRBV12-3 or TRBV12-4 combines with J gene TRBJ2-2, with TRBD1 identical over 7 bases. V was clipped by 6 bases and J by 7 bases; unmatched bases: 8. This CDR3 is built from 14 residues. CDR3: CASRLTGYRGELFF. The CDR3 DNA is TGTGCCAGCAGACTGACAGGGTATCGCGGGGAGCTGTTTTTT.

This clonotype was counted a few times. The chain joins TRBV15 to TRBJ2-1; perhaps D is TRBD1 or TRBD2 (5 bases each). V was trimmed by 1 base and J by 4 bases, leaving 5 bases between them. CDR3 length: 13 residues. CDR1 is LNHNV and CDR2 is YYDKDF in the germline V gene (reference sequence). CDR3: CATSRGGYNEQFF. The DNA for the CDR3 is TGTGCCACCAGCAGAGGGGGGTACAATGAGCAGTTCTTC.

The gene calls are TRBV6-1 and TRBJ1-1; D not certain. The CDR3 is 12 residues long. The germline CDR1 and CDR2 sequences are MNHNS and SASEGT. Trimming took 4 bases from V and 1 from J, leaving 4 bases between them. The CDR3 DNA follows: TGTGCCAGCAGTGTGAAGAACACTGAAGCTTTCTTT. It translates to CASSVKNTEAFF.

Concerning this clonotype: Since a much larger clone is just one base distant, this may be a read error. This sequence joins TRBV7-8 and TRBJ2-1; D perhaps matches TRBD2 (6 bases). Per the germline V gene, CDR1 is SGHVS and CDR2 is FQNEAQ. The CDR3 loop spans 15 amino acids. The CDR3 DNA sequence: TGTGTCAGCCAATTTCTGTCGGGGGTCTACAATGAGCAGTTCTTC. It translates to CVSQFLSGVYNEQFF.